This T cell receptor beta chain was captured by sequencing in a study of cytomegalovirus exposure and HLA in healthy donors. Findings of the study overall: Rare TCR sequences dominated, though some public TCRs recurred in many donors. It was only CMV serostatus that was available as immune exposure information.

Concerning this clone: Its antigen is not identified.

V shed 0 bases and J 2 bases; nucleotides not matched to a gene: 4. Germline V gives CDR1 SGHDT, CDR2 YYEEEE. This CDR3 has 16 amino acids. Primers included in the PCR were 60 Vbeta and 13 Jbeta primers. Only in-frame clones appear in the TCRdb table, and some are missing; sequencing was by immunoSEQ multiplex PCR. The sample has some 150,000 clones. The rearrangement joins TRBV5-6 to TRBJ2-2, with 7 bases that match TRBD1. The receptor comes from a woman between 18 and 29 years old in good health and CMV-seronegative. The sample was PBMCs. CDR3 nucleotides: TGTGCCAGCAGCTTGGTCGGGACAGTAAACACCGGGGAGCTGTTTTTT. It is translated as CASSLVGTVNTGELFF.